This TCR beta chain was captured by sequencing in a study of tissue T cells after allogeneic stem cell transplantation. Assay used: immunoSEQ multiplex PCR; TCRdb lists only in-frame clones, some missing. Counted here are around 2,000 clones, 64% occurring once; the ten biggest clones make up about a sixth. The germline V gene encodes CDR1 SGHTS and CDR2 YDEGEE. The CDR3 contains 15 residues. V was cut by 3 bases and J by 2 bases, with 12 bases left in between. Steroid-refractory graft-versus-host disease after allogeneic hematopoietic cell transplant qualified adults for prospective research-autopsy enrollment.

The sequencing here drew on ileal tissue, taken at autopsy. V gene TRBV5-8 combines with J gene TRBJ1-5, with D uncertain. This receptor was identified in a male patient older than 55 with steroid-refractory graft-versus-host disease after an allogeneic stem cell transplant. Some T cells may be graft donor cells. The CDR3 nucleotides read TGTGCCAGCAGCTGGGGTTCATGGGGCAATCAGCCCCAGCATTTT. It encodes CASSWGSWGNQPQHF.